This entry features one TCR beta chain sequence. CDR3 length equals 14 residues. V lost 6 bases to trimming and J lost 3 bases, with 14 bases between them. Germline CDR1 SQVTM, CDR2 ANQGSEA. The sample comes from a study of cytomegalovirus exposure and HLA in healthy donors. Profiled with immunoSEQ multiplex PCR; TCRdb holds only in-frame clones, not every one. The data contain more than 85,000 clones, 85% to 90% of them singletons. The receptor comes from a woman aged 18 to 35 in good health and CMV-seronegative. V gene TRBV29-1 combines with J gene TRBJ2-2; D might be TRBD1 (6 bases). Source material: PBMCs. The CDR3 sequence: CSVAGTRDTGELFF. The CDR3 bases are TGCAGCGTCGCTGGGACACGTGACACCGGGGAGCTGTTTTTT.